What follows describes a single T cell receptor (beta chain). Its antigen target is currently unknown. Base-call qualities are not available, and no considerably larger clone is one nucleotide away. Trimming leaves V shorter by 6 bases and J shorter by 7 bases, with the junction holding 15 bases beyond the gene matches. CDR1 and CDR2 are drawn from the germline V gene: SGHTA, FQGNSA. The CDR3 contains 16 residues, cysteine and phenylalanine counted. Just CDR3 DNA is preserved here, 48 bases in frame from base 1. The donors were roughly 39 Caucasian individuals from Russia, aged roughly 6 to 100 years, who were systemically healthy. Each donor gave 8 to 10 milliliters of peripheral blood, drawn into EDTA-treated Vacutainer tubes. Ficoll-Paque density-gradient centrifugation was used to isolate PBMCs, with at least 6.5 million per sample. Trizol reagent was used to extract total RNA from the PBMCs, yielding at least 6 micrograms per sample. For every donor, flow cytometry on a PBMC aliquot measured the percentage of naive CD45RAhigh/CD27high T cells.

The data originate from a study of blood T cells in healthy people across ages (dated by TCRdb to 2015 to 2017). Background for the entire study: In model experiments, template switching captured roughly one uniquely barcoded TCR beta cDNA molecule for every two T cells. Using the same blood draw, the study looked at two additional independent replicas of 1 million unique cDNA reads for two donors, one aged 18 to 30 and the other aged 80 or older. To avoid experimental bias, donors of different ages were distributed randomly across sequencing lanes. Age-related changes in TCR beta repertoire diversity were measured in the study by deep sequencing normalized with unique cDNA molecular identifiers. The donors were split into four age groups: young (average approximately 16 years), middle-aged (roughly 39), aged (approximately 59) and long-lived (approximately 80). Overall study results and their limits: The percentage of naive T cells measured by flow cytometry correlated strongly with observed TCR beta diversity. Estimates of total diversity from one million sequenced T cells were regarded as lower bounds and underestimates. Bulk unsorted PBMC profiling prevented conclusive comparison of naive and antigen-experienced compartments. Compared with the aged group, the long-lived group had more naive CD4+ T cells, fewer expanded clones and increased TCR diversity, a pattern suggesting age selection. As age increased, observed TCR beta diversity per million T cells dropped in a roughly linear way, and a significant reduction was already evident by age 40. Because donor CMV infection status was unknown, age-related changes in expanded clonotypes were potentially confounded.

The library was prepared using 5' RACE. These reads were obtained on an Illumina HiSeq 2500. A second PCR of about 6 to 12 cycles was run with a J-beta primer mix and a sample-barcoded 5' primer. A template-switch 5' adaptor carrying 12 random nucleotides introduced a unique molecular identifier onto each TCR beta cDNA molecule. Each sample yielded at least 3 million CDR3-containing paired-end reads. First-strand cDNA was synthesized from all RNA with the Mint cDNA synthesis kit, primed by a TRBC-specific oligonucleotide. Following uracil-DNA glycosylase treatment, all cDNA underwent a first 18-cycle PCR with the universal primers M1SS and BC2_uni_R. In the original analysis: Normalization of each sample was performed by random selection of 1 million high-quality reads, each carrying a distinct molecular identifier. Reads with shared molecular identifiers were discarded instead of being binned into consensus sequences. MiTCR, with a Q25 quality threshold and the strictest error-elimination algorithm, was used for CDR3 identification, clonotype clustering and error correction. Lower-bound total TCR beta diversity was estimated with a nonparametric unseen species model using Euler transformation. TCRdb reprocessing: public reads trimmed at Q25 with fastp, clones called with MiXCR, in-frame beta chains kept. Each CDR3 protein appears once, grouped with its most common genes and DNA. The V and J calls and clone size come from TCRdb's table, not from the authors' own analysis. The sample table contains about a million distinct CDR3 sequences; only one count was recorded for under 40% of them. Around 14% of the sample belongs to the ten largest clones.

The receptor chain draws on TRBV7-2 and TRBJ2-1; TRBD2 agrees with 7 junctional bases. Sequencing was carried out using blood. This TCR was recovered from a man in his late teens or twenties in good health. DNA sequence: TGTGCCAGCAGTCCTGTGGGAGGGTCCCTTGGGAATGAGCAGTTCTTC. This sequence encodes CASSPVGGSLGNEQFF. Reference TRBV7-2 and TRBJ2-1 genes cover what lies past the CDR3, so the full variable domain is GAGVSQSPSNKVTEKGKDVELRCDPISGHTALYWYRQSLGQGLEFLIYFQGNSAPDKSGLPSDRFSAERTGGSVSTLTIQRTQQEDSAVYLCASSPVGGSLGNEQFFGPGTRLTVL.